The clone carrying this T cell receptor beta chain was recorded many times. Its target is unknown. This sample was taken from a study of T cells after yellow fever vaccination. Study outcomes and limitations: Few clonotypes appeared in both CD4 and CD8 compartments.

One entry per CDR3 protein, called by TCRdb with MiXCR from the 5' RACE reads. The sample includes 600,000 to 750,000 distinct CDR3 sequences, 9% to 15% of them seen just once. The V end lost 1 base, the J end lost 6 bases, and 7 bases lay between the germline ends. Germline CDR1 and CDR2: DFQATT and SNEGSKA (reference sequence). This CDR3 region has 12 residues. The chain employs TRBV20-1 and TRBJ2-4; no clear D gene. The material was PBMCs, obtained on the day of the yellow fever booster vaccination. The TCR originated in a man under 40 who received the YFV17D yellow fever vaccine. This chain's CDR3 is CSARGGGNIQYF. The CDR3 DNA reads as TGCAGTGCTAGAGGCGGCGGAAACATTCAGTACTTC.